The 19 T cell receptor beta chains below were found in one sample sequenced in a study of blood T cell repertoires in COVID-19 (dated by TCRdb to 2019 to 2021). Receptors were amplified or captured by the immunoSEQ multiplex PCR assay. The immuneACCESS repertoire file appears here via TCRdb, limited to in-frame rearrangements. These files lack a portion of the clones; in checked studies, under half of the deficit traces to unresolved V genes, and the cause of the others is not known. The table for this sample lists roughly 250,000 clones; around nine tenths of them were counted only once. The ten biggest clones cover under 2.5% of the sample. The sample taken for sequencing was PBMCs or T cells enriched from blood (not recorded which). Receptors originate from a woman under 30 who had recovered from COVID-19.

This clone was counted only a few times. The chain recombines TRBV7-9 with TRBJ2-1; possible D gene TRBD2, 6 bases. Germline CDR1 is SEHNR and CDR2 is FQNEAQ (reference sequence). The CDR3 spans 17 residues. V was cut by 0 bases and J by 6 bases, with 18 bases left in between. The CDR3 DNA reads as TGTGCCAGCAGCTTAGCCCAGGGACCGGGGGAAATCAATGAGCAGTTCTTC. Translated, it gives CASSLAQGPGEINEQFF. The variable domain in full, with the rest retrieved from reference TRBV7-9 and TRBJ2-1, is DTGVSQNPRHKITKRGQNVTFRCDPISEHNRLYWYRQTLGQGPEFLTYFQNEAQLEKSRLLSDRFSAERPKGSFSTLEIQRTEQGDSAMYLCASSLAQGPGEINEQFFGPGTRLTVL.

V is TRBV27 and J is TRBJ2-3, with 7 bases matching TRBD2. Germline V gene lookup returns CDR1 MNHEY and CDR2 SMNVEV (reference sequence). CDR3 length: 15 residues. The J segment lost 3 bases and the V segment lost 6 bases, leaving 9 bases of the junction unmatched. The CDR3 region has the DNA TGTGCCAGCAGAAACTCGGGGGGAAGGACAGATACGCAGTATTTT. Its protein product is CASRNSGGRTDTQYF.

This sequence joins TRBV6-1 and TRBJ1-6, with D uncertain. The CDR3 runs to 13 residues. In germline, CDR1 is MNHNS, CDR2 SASEGT. V lost 1 base and J lost 11, with 9 bases in between. The CDR3 bases are TGTGCCAGCAGTGAAGTCCAGGTTCCACCCCTCCACTTT. This codes for CASSEVQVPPLHF.

This chain links TRBV7-8 with TRBJ2-1; maybe TRBD2 (6 bases). CDR1 and CDR2 from the germline V gene are SGHVS and FQNEAQ. Trimming shortened V by 1 base and J by 10 bases, and 8 bases separated the two germline ends. The CDR3 consists of 12 residues. As DNA, the CDR3 is TGTGCCAGCAGCTTAGGAGGGAGGGAGCAGTTCTTC. Protein product: CASSLGGREQFF.

J is TRBJ1-1 and V is TRBV18; 10 bases line up with TRBD1. This CDR3 has 16 amino acids. The ends lost 1 base at V and 4 bases at J; junction bases unmatched: 6. Germline V gene lookup returns CDR1 KGHSH and CDR2 LQKENI. CDR3 loop: CASSPLGTGVRTEAFF. The CDR3 nucleotides read TGTGCCAGCTCACCACTGGGGACAGGGGTACGCACTGAAGCTTTCTTT.

The chain combines TRBV5-1 with TRBJ2-1; 12 bases align to TRBD2. Germline V gives CDR1 SGHRS, CDR2 YFSETQ. CDR3 size: 15 residues. V shed 2 bases and J 8 bases; nucleotides not matched to a gene: 5. The CDR3 sequence is CASSLRTSGNDEQFF. The CDR3 nucleotides read TGCGCCAGCAGCTTAAGGACTAGCGGGAATGATGAGCAGTTCTTC.

V is TRBV10-2 and J is TRBJ2-3; TRBD2 matches 7 bases. The CDR3 spans 14 residues. CDR1 is WSHSY, CDR2 SAAADI, per germline. The J segment lost 1 base and the V segment lost 7 bases, leaving 5 bases of the junction unmatched. This CDR3 reads CASIPGGGTDTQYF. The CDR3 DNA reads as TGCGCCAGCATCCCGGGGGGAGGCACAGATACGCAGTATTTT.

This clone was observed a few times. V and J are TRBV7-9 and TRBJ1-2, with 7 bases lining up with TRBD1. The V and J ends lost 5 bases and 12 bases, in that order; junction bases with no gene match: 12. This CDR3 region has 13 residues. Looked up from germline, CDR1 is SEHNR and CDR2 is FQNEAQ (reference sequence). The CDR3 bases are TGTGCCAGCAGCCCCCGACAGGGCGGAGGCCACACCTTC. Its protein product is CASSPRQGGGHTF.

The chain carries TRBV19 and TRBJ1-2, with D unresolved. Germline loops: CDR1 LNHDA, CDR2 SQIVND (reference sequence). CDR3 length equals 11 residues. Trimming took off 8 bases at V and 2 bases at J, with 6 bases between the two ends. In nucleotides, the CDR3 is TGTGCCAGTTCCCAAAACTATGGCTACACCTTC. Its protein product is CASSQNYGYTF.

In its sample, this clone was seen once. Germline and junction disagree at one end, which may indicate a read error. The genes are TRBV6-2 or TRBV6-3 and TRBJ1-1, with unresolved D. Germline values: CDR1 MNHEY, CDR2 SVGEGT. The CDR3 runs 13 residues. The CDR3 protein is CASSDSDWTEAFF. The CDR3 bases are TGTGCCAGCAGTGACTCCGACTGGACTGAAGCTTTCTTT.

The chain uses TRBV9 and TRBJ2-2; 7 bases align to TRBD1. CDR1 and CDR2 from the germline V gene are SGDLS and YYNGEE. V lost 3 bases, J lost 3 bases, and 8 bases stayed unmatched. This CDR3 has 16 amino acids. The CDR3 region has the DNA TGTGCCAGCAGCGGAGAGGACAGGACGTACACCGGGGAGCTGTTTTTT. It translates to CASSGEDRTYTGELFF.

CDR3 DNA sequence: TGTGCCAGCAGCCTTAAAGAGACCCAGTACTTC. Its protein is CASSLKETQYF. The chain is built from TRBV3-1 (or the pseudogene TRBV3-2) and TRBJ2-5; D call uncertain. Germline CDR1 LGHDT, CDR2 YNNKEL (reference sequence). The V end lost 4 bases, the J end lost 3 bases, and 3 bases lay between the germline ends. The CDR3 has 11 amino acids.

J is TRBJ1-2 and V is TRBV5-6, with 8 bases aligning to TRBD1. The CDR3 is 15 amino acids. The ends lost 1 base at V and 4 bases at J; junction bases unmatched: 6. Looked up from germline, CDR1 is SGHDT and CDR2 is YYEEEE. CDR3 loop: CASSLIRGQGYGYTF. CDR3 DNA: TGTGCCAGCAGCTTGATCAGGGGGCAGGGCTATGGCTACACCTTC.

The chain joins TRBV28 to TRBJ2-5; TRBD2 matches at 8 bases. Unmatched junction bases numbered 8, after V lost 3 bases and J lost 5 bases. Germline V gene data show CDR1 as MDHEN and CDR2 as SYDVKM. There are 15 residues in the CDR3. CDR3 sequence (DNA): TGTGCCAGCAGTTTGACTAGCGCCGCGGGGGAGACCCAGTACTTC. Protein: CASSLTSAAGETQYF.

The chain recombines TRBV27 with TRBJ1-3; unclear D gene. V was pared by 5 bases and J by 0 bases, with 5 bases between. CDR1 is MNHEY and CDR2 is SMNVEV in the germline V gene (reference sequence). The CDR3 has 13 amino acids. CDR3 coding DNA: TGTGCCAGCAGTCCTCTCTCTGGAAACACCATATATTTT. This codes for CASSPLSGNTIYF.

In the case of this clone: The sample carries other DNA sequences with the same CDR3. The genes are TRBV5-1 and TRBJ1-5; 7 bases map to TRBD1. Germline assignment: CDR1 SGHRS and CDR2 YFSETQ. This CDR3 has 15 amino acids. V lost 0 bases and J lost 1; bases outside the gene matches: 1. The DNA of the CDR3 is TGCGCCAGCAGCTTGGTAGGGGGCAGCAATCAGCCCCAGCATTTT. Translating it yields CASSLVGGSNQPQHF. The full variable domain, its missing parts supplied by reference TRBV5-1 and TRBJ1-5, is KAGVTQTPRYLIKTRGQQVTLSCSPISGHRSVSWYQQTPGQGLQFLFEYFSETQRNKGNFPGRFSGRQFSNSRSEMNVSTLELGDSALYLCASSLVGGSNQPQHFGDGTRLSIL.

The CDR3 DNA is TGTGCCAGCAGCCCACCTGGAGGGACAGGGATTAGTGGCTACACCTTC. Translated: CASSPPGGTGISGYTF. V gene TRBV5-6 combines with J gene TRBJ1-2; TRBD1 matches 9 bases. The CDR3 spans 16 residues. Germline V gene data show CDR1 as SGHDT and CDR2 as YYEEEE. Trimming removed 4 bases from V and 7 bases from J; junction bases left unmatched: 14.

The rearrangement links TRBV5-1 to TRBJ1-4, with D hard to call. This CDR3 is 13 amino acids long. With 0 bases removed from V and 9 bases from J, the gap between germline ends came to 9 bases. Per the germline V gene, CDR1 is SGHRS and CDR2 is YFSETQ. CDR3 nucleotide sequence: TGCGCCAGCAGCTTGGCAGATTACAAAAAACTGTTTTTT. Protein product: CASSLADYKKLFF.

In this sample, this clone turned up once. Distinct nucleotide sequences in the sample also encode this CDR3. The genes are TRBV5-1 and TRBJ1-1, with 8 bases aligning to TRBD1. The germline gives CDR1 SGHRS, CDR2 YFSETQ. The V gene end was trimmed by 1 base and the J gene end by 1 base; junction bases not matched to a gene: 0. The CDR3 runs to 14 residues. The CDR3 protein is CASSLQGANTEAFF. In DNA, the CDR3 is TGCGCCAGCAGCTTGCAGGGGGCGAACACTGAAGCTTTCTTT.